Described below is a single T cell receptor (beta chain) sequence and its context. The sample is drawn from a study of control samples from healthy donors and cancer patients. TCRdb's table, derived via immunoSEQ multiplex PCR, lists solely in-frame clones and lacks some. The table for this sample gives fewer than 250,000 clones. From germline, CDR1 is WSHSY and CDR2 SAAADI. V lost 5 bases, J lost 2 bases, and 8 bases lay in between. The CDR3 has 13 amino acids. V usage is TRBV10-2 and J usage is TRBJ2-3; D uncertain. The sequence came from a woman in her twenties or thirties in good health. What was sequenced was blood. The CDR3 here is CASSMGYTDTQYF. The CDR3 nucleotides are TGCGCCAGCAGTATGGGCTACACAGATACGCAGTATTTT.